This T cell receptor beta chain is drawn from a study of blood T cell repertoires in COVID-19. Measured with immunoSEQ multiplex PCR; TCRdb has only the in-frame clones, and not every one. Here the sample spans about 200,000 clones, 86% being singletons. V was pared by 6 bases and J by 2 bases, with 10 bases of the junction left unmatched. Germline lookup yields CDR1 MNHEY and CDR2 SVGAGI. This CDR3 is 15 amino acids long. The chain is built from TRBV6-5 and TRBJ2-7, with 7 nucleotides matching TRBD1. Sequencing was carried out using peripheral blood. This receptor was identified in a young man who had recovered from COVID-19. CDR3 nucleotide sequence: TGTGCCAGCAGCTATACAGGGGCAGGCGCCTACGAGCAGTACTTC. Protein product: CASSYTGAGAYEQYF.